Described below is a single TCR beta chain sequence and its context. Its antigen remains unidentified. Germline V CDR1 and CDR2: SGDLS, YYNGEE. The CDR3 sequence is 15 residues long. Trimming stripped 2 bases from V and 0 bases from J, with 9 bases between. Every patient with CD3G deficiency had evidence of autoimmunity. Patients aged 2 to 39 years had fewer naive T cells. This sample is drawn from a study of regulatory T cells. General study points: Patient CD8+ T cells trended nonsignificantly toward lower Shannon entropy than control CD8+ cells.

Amplification used 52 TRBV primers and 13 TRBJ primers. Sequenced by immunoSEQ multiplex PCR; TCRdb stores in-frame clones only, minus some. The table has 20,000 to 25,000 clones, 80% to 95% seen once. This chain links TRBV9 with TRBJ1-3; D is unclear. Sample: CD8+ T cells sorted from blood. This sequence was found in a child aged 2-15 years with CD3G deficiency. This CDR3 is CASSVDGSSGNTIYF. The CDR3 DNA reads as TGTGCCAGCAGCGTGGACGGGAGCTCTGGAAACACCATATATTTT.